This T cell receptor (beta chain) was observed in a study of CD8 T cell repertoires and HIV-1 epitope variants. About the research overall: Controls were a CMV, EBV and flu peptide pool, Ebola AY9 negative control, and no-peptide well.

Here immunoSEQ multiplex PCR was the method, and the copy in TCRdb shows in-frame clones only, minus some. The sample holds fewer than 6,000 clones, about 66% seen once. Study observations and caveats: Only beta chains were identified, marking proliferation to antigen, not function.

V was clipped by 4 bases and J by 6 bases, with 15 bases between them. Germline-derived CDR1 and CDR2 are SGHVS and FQNEAQ. The CDR3 has 14 amino acids. As to this clone: Antigen: not known.

The sequenced sample consisted of cultured CD8+ T cells derived from PBMCs. V usage is TRBV7-8 and J usage is TRBJ1-2, with D unclear. The sequence derives from a male donor with HIV. In nucleotides, the CDR3 is TGTGCCAGCAGCTCCCAGAGTCCTGGGCATGGCTACACCTTC. This translates into CASSSQSPGHGYTF.